Each of the 29 T cell receptor beta chains below was sequenced from the same sample in a study of T cell repertoires in cytomegalovirus infection. TCRdb used MiXCR to reprocess the reads, holding one entry per CDR3 protein. The table lists almost 550,000 distinct CDR3 sequences, about 15% of them singletons. Sequencing was performed on CD8+ T cells from PBMCs. All receptors derive from a human donor in good health (CMV status not recorded). Some clones in this sample may be carry-over from other donors' samples.

The chain uses TRBV12-3 or TRBV12-4 and TRBJ2-7, with 7 bases that match TRBD2. The CDR3 extends over 14 amino acids. V lost 8 bases, J lost 4 bases, and 11 bases stayed unmatched. CDR3 region: CASRDGEGRYEQYF. The CDR3 bases are TGTGCCAGCCGCGACGGGGAGGGCCGGTACGAGCAGTACTTC.

As regards this clonotype: The junction does not match germline at one end; this may be a read error. V gene TRBV5-4 combines with J gene TRBJ2-2, with D perhaps given as TRBD1 or TRBD2 (5 bases each). CDR1 and CDR2 (germline): SGHNT, YYREEE (reference sequence). This CDR3 contains 16 residues. The CDR3 nucleotides are TGTGCAAGCAGCCCCTTTATAGGGGACCAGACCGGGGAGCTGTTTTTT. It is translated as CASSPFIGDQTGELFF.

The sample holds many counts of this clonotype. The chain joins TRBV11-2 to TRBJ2-5; 9 nucleotides line up with TRBD2. Germline loops: CDR1 SGHAT, CDR2 FQNNGV. The CDR3 totals 14 residues. V lost 9 bases and J lost 2; bases outside the gene matches: 7. CDR3 loop: CASQAGGKQETQYF. The DNA for the CDR3 is TGTGCCAGTCAAGCGGGGGGAAAACAAGAGACCCAGTACTTC. The entire variable domain, with the rest obtained from reference TRBV11-2 and TRBJ2-5, is as follows: EAGVAQSPRYKIIEKRQSVAFWCNPISGHATLYWYQQILGQGPKLLIQFQNNGVVDDSQLPKDRFSAERLKGVDSTLKIQPAKLEDSAVYLCASQAGGKQETQYFGPGTRLLVL.

The chain joins TRBV9 to TRBJ2-7, with a tentative D call TRBD2 (5 bases). V lost 0 bases and J 5 bases, leaving 15 bases between the germline ends. This CDR3 has 15 residues. Germline V gene lookup returns CDR1 SGDLS and CDR2 YYNGEE. The CDR3 spells CASSVGLSNGDEQYF. The CDR3 DNA reads as TGTGCCAGCAGCGTAGGCCTATCAAACGGGGACGAGCAGTACTTC.

This clonotype was recorded once. A clone one base away is much larger, so this may be a read error. The rearrangement uses TRBV7-9 and TRBJ2-1; 7 bases match TRBD1. The junction had 5 bases not matched to a gene; V was cut back by 2 bases and J by 4 bases. CDR3 length: 15 residues. Germline loops: CDR1 SEHNR, CDR2 FQNEAQ (reference sequence). The CDR3 here is CASSLTPDRYNEQFF. The CDR3 DNA is TGTGCCAGCAGCTTAACCCCGGACAGGTACAATGAGCAGTTCTTC.

This chain links TRBV27 with TRBJ1-5, with 7 bases fitting TRBD1. This CDR3 comprises 14 residues. With V trimmed by 5 bases and J by 4 bases, 5 bases remained unmatched. Germline V lookup: CDR1 MNHEY, CDR2 SMNVEV (reference sequence). CDR3 DNA: TGTGCCAGCAGTGCACAGGGGTTTAATCAGCCCCAGCATTTT. Translated, it gives CASSAQGFNQPQHF.

This clonotype was counted at least ten times. This sequence joins TRBV10-3 and TRBJ2-1, with 8 bases aligning to TRBD2. CDR3 length: 16 amino acids. The V and J ends lost 0 bases and 7 bases, in that order; junction bases with no gene match: 8. The germline V gene has CDR1 ENHRY and CDR2 SYGVKD. CDR3: CAISESGSGGSNEQFF. The CDR3, as DNA: TGTGCCATCAGTGAGTCTGGCAGCGGGGGCTCTAATGAGCAGTTCTTC.

The J gene is TRBJ1-2, the V gene TRBV19; a possible D gene is TRBD1 (5 bases). With 7 bases removed from V and 6 bases from J, the gap between germline ends came to 33 bases. The CDR3 length is 19 residues. The germline V gene has CDR1 LNHDA and CDR2 SQIVND (reference sequence). The CDR3 spells CASKAREGTEKTDLNGYTF. CDR3 bases: TGTGCCAGTAAGGCCCGGGAGGGGACGGAAAAAACGGACCTAAATGGCTACACCTTC.

The table lists this clonotype with many counts. The rearrangement joins TRBV6-1 to TRBJ1-1; unclear D gene. Trimming left V 2 bases short and J 0 bases short, with 10 bases between. CDR1 is MNHNS, CDR2 SASEGT, per germline. The CDR3 runs 15 residues. The CDR3: CASSELKGMNTEAFF. CDR3 sequence (DNA): TGTGCCAGCAGTGAACTTAAGGGCATGAACACTGAAGCTTTCTTT.

In this sample, this clonotype turned up many times. This rearrangement joins TRBV7-8 to TRBJ2-2; maybe TRBD2 (6 bases). CDR3 length: 14 residues. Germline loops: CDR1 SGHVS, CDR2 FQNEAQ. V dropped 5 bases and J dropped 4 bases, with 11 bases sitting between them. CDR3 sequence: CASSEGGVTGELFF. DNA for the CDR3: TGTGCCAGCAGCGAAGGCGGGGTCACCGGGGAGCTGTTTTTT.

The sample holds many counts of this clonotype. The chain has TRBV6-6 and TRBJ1-2; TRBD1 matches 8 bases. The CDR3 length is 14 residues. Germline V gene sequence: CDR1 MNHNY, CDR2 SVGAGI (reference sequence). V was pared by 2 bases and J by 3 bases, with 2 bases of the junction left unmatched. For the CDR3, the DNA is TGTGCCAGCAGTTACCCGGACAGGGACTATGGCTACACCTTC. This sequence encodes CASSYPDRDYGYTF.

The sample holds a few counts of this clonotype. The chain carries TRBV20-1 and TRBJ2-7, with 10 bases identical to TRBD2. Germline V gene sequence: CDR1 DFQATT, CDR2 SNEGSKA (reference sequence). V lost 0 bases, J lost 3 bases, and 11 bases stayed unmatched. This CDR3 region has 17 residues. The CDR3 region is CSARDPGTSELLYEQYF. CDR3 sequence (DNA): TGCAGTGCTAGAGATCCCGGGACTAGCGAACTTCTCTACGAGCAGTACTTC.

This clonotype was found a few times. This rearrangement joins TRBV5-1 to TRBJ2-1, with TRBD2 matching 14 bases. Germline V CDR1 and CDR2: SGHRS, YFSETQ. Unmatched junction bases numbered 7, after V lost 3 bases and J lost 2 bases. The CDR3 is made up of 18 amino acids. In nucleotides, the CDR3 is TGCGCCAGCAGCTCCGGGACTAGCGGGAGATCACCCTACAATGAGCAGTTCTTC. The encoded protein is CASSSGTSGRSPYNEQFF.

This rearrangement joins TRBV20-1 to TRBJ2-7; D gene unclear. The germline gives CDR1 DFQATT, CDR2 SNEGSKA (reference sequence). CDR3 length: 14 residues. CDR3 region: CSPLEWQHSYEQYF. Written as DNA, the CDR3 is TGCAGCCCCTTGGAGTGGCAGCACTCCTACGAGCAGTACTTC.

The V call is TRBV2, the J call TRBJ2-5; D is possibly TRBD1 (5 bases). Trimming pared 6 bases from V and 4 bases from J, leaving 12 bases between. From germline, CDR1 is SNHLY and CDR2 FYNNEI. CDR3 length equals 13 residues. CDR3: CASRGPPAETQYF. Here the CDR3 DNA reads TGTGCCAGCAGGGGGCCCCCGGCAGAGACCCAGTACTTC.

This clonotype was detected ten times or more. The rearrangement joins TRBV27 to TRBJ2-1; TRBD2 is a possible D gene (5 bases). The V and J ends lost 6 bases and 4 bases respectively, with 7 bases between them. The CDR3 covers 12 residues. Germline CDR1 MNHEY, CDR2 SMNVEV (reference sequence). The chain's CDR3 is CASSGNYNEQFF. The CDR3 DNA reads as TGTGCCAGCAGCGGGAATTACAATGAGCAGTTCTTC.

This clonotype has only a few counts. The V gene is TRBV20-1, the J gene TRBJ1-1, with no clear D. Germline-derived CDR1 and CDR2 are DFQATT and SNEGSKA (reference sequence). The V and J ends lost 0 bases and 8 bases respectively, with 7 bases between them. This CDR3 has 11 residues. In nucleotides, the CDR3 is TGCAGTGCTAGAGATCCGGGGGAAGCTTTCTTT. Translated: CSARDPGEAFF.

This clonotype showed up just a few times. For the CDR3, the DNA is TGCAGTGCTAGAAGCCCGGGAGGCCTAGCCAAAAACATTCAGTACTTC. Encoded protein: CSARSPGGLAKNIQYF. The chain uses TRBV20-1 and TRBJ2-4, with TRBD2 matching over 7 bases. CDR3 size: 16 residues. Germline V CDR1 and CDR2: DFQATT, SNEGSKA (reference sequence). Germline trimming cut 2 bases from V and 0 bases from J; bases unmatched to any gene: 7.

This clonotype came up many times. The genes are TRBV7-9 and TRBJ2-2; D ambiguous. CDR3 length: 15 residues. The germline V and J ends were trimmed by 2 bases and 2 bases, with 9 bases remaining between them. CDR1 and CDR2 from the germline V gene are SEHNR and FQNEAQ (reference sequence). DNA of the CDR3: TGTGCCAGCAGCTTACCAACAGTTAACACCGGGGAGCTGTTTTTT. Residues: CASSLPTVNTGELFF.

This clonotype was seen only a few times. V gene TRBV11-3 combines with J gene TRBJ2-3; the match to TRBD2 covers 15 bases. There are 16 residues in the CDR3. Germline CDR1 SGHNT, CDR2 YENEEA. With V trimmed by 5 bases and J by 7 bases, 7 bases remained unmatched. The chain's CDR3 is CASSHWTSGGANTQYF. The CDR3 DNA sequence: TGTGCCAGCAGCCACTGGACTAGCGGGGGGGCTAATACGCAGTATTTT.

This rearrangement joins TRBV27 to TRBJ2-7; 7 nucleotides match TRBD2. In germline, CDR1 is MNHEY, CDR2 SMNVEV (reference sequence). This CDR3 is built from 15 residues. J lost 2 bases, V lost 4 bases, and 8 bases had no gene match. The CDR3 region is CASSSRGGETYEQYF. The CDR3 DNA reads TGTGCCAGCAGTTCCCGCGGGGGAGAGACCTACGAGCAGTACTTC.

Ten or more counts support this clonotype. J is TRBJ2-1 and V is TRBV7-3; TRBD2 matches at 8 bases. Per germline, CDR1 SGHTA and CDR2 FQGTGA. This CDR3 spans 16 amino acids. The junction had 5 bases not matched to a gene; V was cut back by 4 bases and J by 0 bases. The CDR3, as DNA: TGTGCCAGCAGCTCCCAGCGGGGGAGCTCCTACAATGAGCAGTTCTTC. This gives the protein CASSSQRGSSYNEQFF. The full variable domain, completed using reference TRBV7-3 and TRBJ2-1, is GAGVSQTPSNKVTEKGKYVELRCDPISGHTALYWYRQSLGQGPEFLIYFQGTGAADDSGLPNDRFFAVRPEGSVSTLKIQRTERGDSAVYLCASSSQRGSSYNEQFFGPGTRLTVL.

V gene TRBV2 combines with J gene TRBJ2-2, with D possibly called TRBD1 or TRBD2 (6 bases each). The CDR3 loop spans 14 amino acids. Trimming cost V 9 bases and J 4 bases, with 15 bases left between them. The germline V gene has CDR1 SNHLY and CDR2 FYNNEI. CDR3 protein: CARDWGAGTGELFF. In DNA, the CDR3 is TGTGCCAGAGACTGGGGGGCCGGCACCGGGGAGCTGTTTTTT.

This clonotype was seen ten or more times. The chain employs TRBV7-6 and TRBJ1-2; 9 bases line up with TRBD1. Germline V CDR1 and CDR2: SGHVS, FNYEAQ. The CDR3 totals 16 residues. CDR3 DNA: TGTGCATGGCGGGGACAGGGAGTCCAAGGTGCATATGGCTACACCTTC. This sequence encodes CAWRGQGVQGAYGYTF.

This chain connects TRBV7-8 to TRBJ2-2, with 9 bases lining up with TRBD2. The CDR3 is made up of 15 amino acids. V shed 2 bases, J shed 7 bases, and the junction held 5 bases outside the gene matches. CDR1 SGHVS and CDR2 FQNEAQ come from the germline V gene. The CDR3 reads CASSLLTRGGGELFF. In DNA form, the CDR3 reads TGTGCCAGCAGCTTACTAACGCGGGGGGGCGGGGAGCTGTTTTTT.

This chain joins TRBV5-1 and TRBJ1-1, with unresolved D. Germline V CDR1 and CDR2: SGHRS, YFSETQ. The V end was cut by 1 base, the J end by 7 bases, with 14 bases between. This CDR3 is 14 amino acids long. The CDR3 loop reads CASSLLDESFEAFF. The CDR3 bases are TGCGCCAGCAGCTTGTTGGACGAGAGTTTTGAAGCTTTCTTT.

The chain is built from TRBV29-1 and TRBJ2-5; unclear D gene. The CDR3 loop spans 14 amino acids. Germline V gives CDR1 SQVTM, CDR2 ANQGSEA. V lost 0 bases and J 1 base, leaving 9 bases between the germline ends. DNA of the CDR3: TGCAGCGTTGAAGAGATTGGTCTCCAAGAGACCCAGTACTTC. Translation gives CSVEEIGLQETQYF.

This clonotype has ten or more counts. J is TRBJ2-7 and V is TRBV6-1; no clear D gene. CDR3 size: 14 residues. The V gene lost 7 bases and the J gene lost 5 bases, with 18 bases spanning the gap. Germline lookup yields CDR1 MNHNS and CDR2 SASEGT. The CDR3 coding sequence is TGTGCCAGCAAGGCACAGCCAACTTTCCACGAGCAGTACTTC. Residues: CASKAQPTFHEQYF.

The rearrangement uses TRBV25-1 and TRBJ2-7; TRBD1 agrees at 10 bases. Trimming took 3 bases from V and 2 from J; bases not matched to a gene: 7. CDR1 and CDR2 (germline): MGHDK, SYGVNS. The CDR3 sequence is 16 residues long. This CDR3 is CASSEWEGTGAYEQYF. The CDR3 DNA follows: TGTGCCAGCAGTGAGTGGGAGGGGACAGGGGCCTACGAGCAGTACTTC.